This T cell receptor (beta chain) was sequenced for a study of response to subunit inactivated influenza vaccine. This clonotype was seen more than once but under ten times. In TCRdb, the RT-PCR reads were re-called with MiXCR into one record per CDR3 protein. Of roughly 700,000 distinct CDR3 sequences in the sample, around 14% were seen once. Sequenced here: PBMCs from blood, sampled 11 to 12 days after vaccination. This receptor was identified in a man in his forties or fifties who received an inactivated influenza vaccine.

Written as DNA, the CDR3 is TGTGCCAGCAGCTTGATCGGATTTGAGCAGTTCTTC. This translates into CASSLIGFEQFF. This chain connects TRBV5-6 to TRBJ2-1; D call uncertain. This CDR3 comprises 12 residues. CDR1 SGHDT and CDR2 YYEEEE come from the germline V gene. Trimming shortened V by 1 base and J by 9 bases, and 8 bases separated the two germline ends.